This TCR beta chain was retrieved from a study of technical replicates of blood from several donors (dated by TCRdb to 2016 to 2017). As regards this clone: Its binding antigen is unknown. No much larger clone is present one base from it, and per-base qualities are unavailable.

V loses 4 bases at its end and J loses 2 bases; junction bases beyond the gene matches: 4. Taken from cysteine to phenylalanine, the CDR3 has 15 residues. Only CDR3 DNA remains: 45 bases, in frame from the first base. Via the germline V gene, CDR1 is SGHAT and CDR2 FQNNGV. Library preparation employed the immunoSEQ multiplex PCR assay. Entries here come from immuneACCESS through TCRdb and include only in-frame sequences with V and J called. Some clones fail to appear in such tables; in the studies checked, an unresolved V gene covers under half of the shortfall, and the cause of the remainder is unknown. The sample table shows approximately 75,000 clones, and about 97% are seen once. The biggest ten clones account for 0.18% of the sample.

Sequencing input: T cells isolated from PBMCs. The clonotype was recovered from a human donor in good health. Recombination linked TRBV11-2 to TRBJ1-3; a stretch of 8 junction bases matches TRBD1. The DNA is as follows: TGTGCCAGCAGCTACGACAGGGGTGCTGGAAACACCATATATTTT. Its translation reads: CASSYDRGAGNTIYF.